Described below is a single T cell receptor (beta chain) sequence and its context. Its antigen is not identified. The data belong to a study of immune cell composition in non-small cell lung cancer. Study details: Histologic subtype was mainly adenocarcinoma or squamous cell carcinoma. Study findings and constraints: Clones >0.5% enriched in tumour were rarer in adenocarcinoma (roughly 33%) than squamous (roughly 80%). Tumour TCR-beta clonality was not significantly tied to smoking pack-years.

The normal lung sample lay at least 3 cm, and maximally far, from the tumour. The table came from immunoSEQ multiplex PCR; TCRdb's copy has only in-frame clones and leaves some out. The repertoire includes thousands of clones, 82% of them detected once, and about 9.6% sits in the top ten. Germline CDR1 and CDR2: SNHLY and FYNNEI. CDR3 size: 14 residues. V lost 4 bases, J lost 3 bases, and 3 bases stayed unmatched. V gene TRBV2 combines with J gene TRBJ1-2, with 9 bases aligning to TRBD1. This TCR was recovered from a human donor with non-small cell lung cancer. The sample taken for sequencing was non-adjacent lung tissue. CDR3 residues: CASSVTGGYYGYTF. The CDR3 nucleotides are TGTGCCAGCAGTGTTACAGGGGGCTACTATGGCTACACCTTC.